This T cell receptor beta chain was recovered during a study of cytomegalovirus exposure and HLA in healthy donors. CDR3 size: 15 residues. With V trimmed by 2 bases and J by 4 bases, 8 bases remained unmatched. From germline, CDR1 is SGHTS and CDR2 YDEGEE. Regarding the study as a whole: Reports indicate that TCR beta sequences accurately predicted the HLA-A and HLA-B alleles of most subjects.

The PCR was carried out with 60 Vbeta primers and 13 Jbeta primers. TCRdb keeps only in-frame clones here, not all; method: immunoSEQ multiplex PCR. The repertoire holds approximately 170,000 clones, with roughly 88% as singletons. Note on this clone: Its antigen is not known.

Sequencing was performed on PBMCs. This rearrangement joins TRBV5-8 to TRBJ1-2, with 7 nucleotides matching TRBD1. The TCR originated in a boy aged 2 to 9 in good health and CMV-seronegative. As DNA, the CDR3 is TGTGCCAGCAGCTTTAGTCGGACAGGACCCTATGGCTACACCTTC. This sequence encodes CASSFSRTGPYGYTF. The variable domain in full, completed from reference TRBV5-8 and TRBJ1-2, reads EAGVTQSPTHLIKTRGQQATLRCSPISGHTSVYWYQQALGLGLQFLLWYDEGEERNRGNFPPRFSGRQFPNYSSELNVNALELEDSALYLCASSFSRTGPYGYTFGSGTRLTVV.